The clone carrying this T cell receptor beta chain was seen just once. How the authors handled the data: Amplification of reference gene primers provided the estimated nucleated cell counts. Clones were read by immunoSEQ multiplex PCR, and TCRdb kept only the in-frame ones, dropping some. For V, J and clone size, that table is used; D and trimming come from the DNA. In the table there are over 130,000 clones, roughly 80% of which are singletons. The CDR3 totals 15 residues. Unmatched junction bases numbered 7, after V lost 6 bases and J lost 2 bases. Germline CDR1 MNHEY, CDR2 SVGAGI. This specimen comes from a study of blood T cell repertoires in COVID-19. Across the study: Italy, Spain and the United States were the sources of the convalescent and acute COVID-19 samples. PBMCs, B-cell-depleted T cells, or T cells were the source of the cDNA or gDNA that made up the material.

The sample taken for sequencing was peripheral blood. The TCR comes from a woman aged 55-69 years with acute or convalescent COVID-19. V and J are TRBV6-5 and TRBJ1-3; TRBD1 matches at 7 bases. CDR3 protein: CASSKGQRTGNTIYF. In DNA, the CDR3 is TGTGCCAGCAGCAAGGGACAGAGAACTGGAAACACCATATATTTT.